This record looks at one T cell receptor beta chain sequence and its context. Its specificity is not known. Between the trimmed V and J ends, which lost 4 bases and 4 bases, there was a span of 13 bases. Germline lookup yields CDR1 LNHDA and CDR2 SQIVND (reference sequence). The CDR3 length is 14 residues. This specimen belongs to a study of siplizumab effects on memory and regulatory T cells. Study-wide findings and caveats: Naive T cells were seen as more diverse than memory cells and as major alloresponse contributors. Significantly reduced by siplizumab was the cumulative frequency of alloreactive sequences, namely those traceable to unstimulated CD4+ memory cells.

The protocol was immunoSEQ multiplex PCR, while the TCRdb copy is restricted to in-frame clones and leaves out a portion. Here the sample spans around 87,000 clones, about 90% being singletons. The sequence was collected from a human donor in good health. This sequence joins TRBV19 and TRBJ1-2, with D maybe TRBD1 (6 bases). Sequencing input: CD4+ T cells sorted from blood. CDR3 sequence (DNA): TGTGCCAGTAGTAACCGGGGGCTGAGCTATGGCTACACCTTC. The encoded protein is CASSNRGLSYGYTF.